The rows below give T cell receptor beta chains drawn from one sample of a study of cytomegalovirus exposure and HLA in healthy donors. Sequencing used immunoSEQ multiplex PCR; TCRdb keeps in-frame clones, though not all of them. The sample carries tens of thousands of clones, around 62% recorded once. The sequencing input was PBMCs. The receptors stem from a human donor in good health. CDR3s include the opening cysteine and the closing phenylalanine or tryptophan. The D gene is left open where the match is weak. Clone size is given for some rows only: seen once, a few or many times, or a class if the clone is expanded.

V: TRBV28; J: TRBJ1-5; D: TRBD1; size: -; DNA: TGTGCCAGCAGTTCCTCCGGGACAGGCAATCAGCCCCAGCATTTT; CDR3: CASSSSGTGNQPQHF
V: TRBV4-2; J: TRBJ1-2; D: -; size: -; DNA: TGTGCCAGCAGCCAAGATTCCGGGGGGTTCGGTGGCTACACCTTC; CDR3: CASSQDSGGFGGYTF
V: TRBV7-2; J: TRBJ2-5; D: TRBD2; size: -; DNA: TGTGCCAGCAGCTCGGGACTAGCGGGGGGGCGGTTTGGAGAGACCCAGTACTTC; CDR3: CASSSGLAGGRFGETQYF
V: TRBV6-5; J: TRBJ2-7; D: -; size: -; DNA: TGTGCCAGCAGCCGCAGTAACTACGAGCAGTACTTC; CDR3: CASSRSNYEQYF
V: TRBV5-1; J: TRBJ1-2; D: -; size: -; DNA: TGCGCCAGCAGCCCGCCCGTAGGGGGGGAGGGCTACACCTTC; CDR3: CASSPPVGGEGYTF
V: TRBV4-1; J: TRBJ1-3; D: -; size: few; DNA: TGCGCCAGCAGCCAAGTTGAGGTTGGAGCTGGAAACACCATATATTTT; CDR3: CASSQVEVGAGNTIYF
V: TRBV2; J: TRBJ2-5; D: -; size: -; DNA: TGTGCCAGCACTTTTGCGGGAAGACAAGAGACCCAGTACTTC; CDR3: CASTFAGRQETQYF
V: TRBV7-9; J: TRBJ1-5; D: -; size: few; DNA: TGTGCCAGCAGCCAGGAGGGACGCTCGCCCCAGCATTTT; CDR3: CASSQEGRSPQHF
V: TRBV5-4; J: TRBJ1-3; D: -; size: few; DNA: TGTGCCAGCAGCCTATCTGCCCTCGGGGGAAACACCATATATTTT; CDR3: CASSLSALGGNTIYF
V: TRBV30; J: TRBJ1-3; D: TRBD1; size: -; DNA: TGTGCCTGGGGGACAGGGACGGGAAACACCATATATTTT; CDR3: CAWGTGTGNTIYF
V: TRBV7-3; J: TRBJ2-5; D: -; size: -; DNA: TGTGCCAGCAGCTTAGTGTATGCCTCCCAGGAGACCCAGTACTTC; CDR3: CASSLVYASQETQYF
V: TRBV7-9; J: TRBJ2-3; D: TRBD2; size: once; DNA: TGTGCCAGCAGCTTATTGCGGGGGAGCACAGATACGCAGTATTTT; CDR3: CASSLLRGSTDTQYF
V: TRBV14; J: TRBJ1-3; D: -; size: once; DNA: TGTGCCAGCAGCCGGACAAGCGGGGCAACTGGAAACACCATATATTTT; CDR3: CASSRTSGATGNTIYF
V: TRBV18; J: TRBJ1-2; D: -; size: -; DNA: TGTGCCAGCTCCCCCGGCGGGGGGTACTATGGCTACACCTTC; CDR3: CASSPGGGYYGYTF
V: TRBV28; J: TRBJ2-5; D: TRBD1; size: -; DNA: TGTGCCAGCAGCCCGGGACAGGGGTCCATATTCCAGTACTTC; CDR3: CASSPGQGSIFQYF
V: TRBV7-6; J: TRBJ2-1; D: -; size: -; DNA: TGTGCCAGCAGCCAGTGGGAGCCTGAGCAGTTCTTC; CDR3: CASSQWEPEQFF
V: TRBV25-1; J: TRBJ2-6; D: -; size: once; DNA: TGTGCCAGCAGTGAACAATCCTCTGGGGCCAACGTCCTGACTTTC; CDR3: CASSEQSSGANVLTF
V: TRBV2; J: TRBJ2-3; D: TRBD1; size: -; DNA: TGTGCCAGCAGTCTCCGGGACAGACCTAGCACAGATACGCAGTATTTT; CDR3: CASSLRDRPSTDTQYF
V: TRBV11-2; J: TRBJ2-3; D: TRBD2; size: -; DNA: TGTGCCAGCAGCTTCTCCCTGCGGGGGGGGACAGATACGCAGTATTTT; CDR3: CASSFSLRGGTDTQYF
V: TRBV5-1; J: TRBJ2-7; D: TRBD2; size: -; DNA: TGCGCCAGCAGCTTGAGACCGCCCCTAGCGGGGGGGCCTAACGAGCAGTACTTC; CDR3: CASSLRPPLAGGPNEQYF
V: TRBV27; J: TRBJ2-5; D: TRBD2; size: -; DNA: TGTGCCAGCAGCACCTGGACTAGCGGGGGATCGCTGCGAGAGACCCAGTACTTC; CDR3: CASSTWTSGGSLRETQYF
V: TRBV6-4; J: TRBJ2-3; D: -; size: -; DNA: TGTGCCAGCAGGAAGAGCATGGGGGGAGATACGCAGTATTTT; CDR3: CASRKSMGGDTQYF
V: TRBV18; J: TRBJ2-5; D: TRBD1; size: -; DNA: TGTGCCAGCTCCTCCCTCGGGGCCAGGGGGGAGACCCAGTACTTC; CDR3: CASSSLGARGETQYF
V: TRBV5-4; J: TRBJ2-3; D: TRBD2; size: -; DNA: TGTGCCAGCAGCCCAAGCGGGGGGCCCACAGATACGCAGTATTTT; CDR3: CASSPSGGPTDTQYF
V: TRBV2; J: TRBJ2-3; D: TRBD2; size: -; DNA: TGTGCCAGCAATATGGGTTACGGGGGGGCCTCAGATACGCAGTATTTT; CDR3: CASNMGYGGASDTQYF
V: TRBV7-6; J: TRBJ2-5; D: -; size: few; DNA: TGTGCCAGCAGCCCCAGGGCGGGGAGAGAGACCCAGTACTTC; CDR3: CASSPRAGRETQYF
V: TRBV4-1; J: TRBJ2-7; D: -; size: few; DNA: TGCGCCAGCAGCCAAGATGTCGGCTACGAGCAGTACTTC; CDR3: CASSQDVGYEQYF
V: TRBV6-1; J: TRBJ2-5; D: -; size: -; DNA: TGTGCCAGCGGCGGCCCGGGGGCCCAGTACTTC; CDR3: CASGGPGAQYF
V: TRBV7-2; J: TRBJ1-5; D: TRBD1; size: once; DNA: TGTGCCAGCAGCCTGGGACAGTCGTTTCAGCCCCAGCATTTT; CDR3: CASSLGQSFQPQHF
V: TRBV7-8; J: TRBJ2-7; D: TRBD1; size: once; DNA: TGTGCCAGCACCCCCGGGACAGGGGTATACGAGCAGTACTTC; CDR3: CASTPGTGVYEQYF
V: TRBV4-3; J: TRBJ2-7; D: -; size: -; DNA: TGCGCCAGCAGCCAGGAGCGACAGCCCACTACCTACGAGCAGTACTTC; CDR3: CASSQERQPTTYEQYF
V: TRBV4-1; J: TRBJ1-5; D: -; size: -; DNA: TGCGCCAGCAGCCCGGAGGGGTCAGGTTATAGCAATCAGCCCCAGCATTTT; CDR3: CASSPEGSGYSNQPQHF
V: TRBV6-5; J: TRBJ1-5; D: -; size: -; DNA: TGTGCCAGCAGGAAGACAGTGAGCAGCAATCAGCCCCAGCATTTT; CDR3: CASRKTVSSNQPQHF
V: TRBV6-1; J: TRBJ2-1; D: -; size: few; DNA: TGTGCCAGCATACTAGACGGGGGCTCCTACAATGAGCAGTTCTTC; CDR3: CASILDGGSYNEQFF
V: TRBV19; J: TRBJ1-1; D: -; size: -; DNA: TGTGCCAGTAGTCAGACGGGACACTTGGGCACTGAAGCTTTCTTT; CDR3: CASSQTGHLGTEAFF
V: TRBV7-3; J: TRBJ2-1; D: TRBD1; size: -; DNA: TGTGCCAGCAGCTTACTTGCAGGGGGCTCCAATGAGCAGTTCTTC; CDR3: CASSLLAGGSNEQFF
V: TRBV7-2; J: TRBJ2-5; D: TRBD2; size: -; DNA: TGTGCCAGCAGCTTCACTAGCGGGGGGTACCAAGAGACCCAGTACTTC; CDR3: CASSFTSGGYQETQYF
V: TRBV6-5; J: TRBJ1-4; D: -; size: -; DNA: TGTGCCAGCAGTTCCAGCGTATCGTCTGGAAATGAAAAACTGTTTTTT; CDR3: CASSSSVSSGNEKLFF
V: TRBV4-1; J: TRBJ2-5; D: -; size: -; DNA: TGCGCCAGCAGCCGGTCGACACAGGGACAACGCTATGAGACCCAGTACTTC; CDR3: CASSRSTQGQRYETQYF
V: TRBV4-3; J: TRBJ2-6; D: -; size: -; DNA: TGCGCCAGCAGCCAAGATCAAGCCACCCGTCCCTCTGGGGCCAACGTCCTGACTTTC; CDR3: CASSQDQATRPSGANVLTF
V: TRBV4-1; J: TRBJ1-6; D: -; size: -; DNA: TGCGCCAGCAGCCAATTTTATCAGGCAGGGATATATTCACCCCTCCACTTT; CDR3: CASSQFYQAGIYSPLHF
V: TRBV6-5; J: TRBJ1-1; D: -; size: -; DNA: TGTGCCAGCAGTTTAACCGGACAGCCGAACACTGAAGCTTTCTTT; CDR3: CASSLTGQPNTEAFF
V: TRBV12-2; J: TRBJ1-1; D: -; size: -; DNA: TGTGCAAGTCGCTTAGATCGGGTGGGGAACACTGAAGCTTTCTTT; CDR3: CASRLDRVGNTEAFF
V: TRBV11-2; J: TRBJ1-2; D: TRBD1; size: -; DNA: TGTGCCAGCAGCTTAGATCGGCAGGACAGGAGTGGCTACACCTTC; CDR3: CASSLDRQDRSGYTF
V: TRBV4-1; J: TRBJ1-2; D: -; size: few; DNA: TGCGCCAGCAGCCAAGGACAATATGGCTACACCTTC; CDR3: CASSQGQYGYTF
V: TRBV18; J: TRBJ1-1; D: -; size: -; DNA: TGTGCCAGCTCACGTAGGGCAGGCGGGGAAAGTACTGAAGCTTTCTTT; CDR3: CASSRRAGGESTEAFF
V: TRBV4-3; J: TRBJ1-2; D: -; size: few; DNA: TGCGCCAGCAGCCAAGATCGGGGAAACTATGGCTACACCTTC; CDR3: CASSQDRGNYGYTF
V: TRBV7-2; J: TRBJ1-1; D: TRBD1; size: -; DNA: TGTGCCAGCAGCCCATGGACAGGGAACACTGAAGCTTTCTTT; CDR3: CASSPWTGNTEAFF
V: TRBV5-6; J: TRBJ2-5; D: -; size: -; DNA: TGTGCCAGCAGCTCCTCACAGAGACAGGGGAGGGAAGAGACCCAGTACTTC; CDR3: CASSSSQRQGREETQYF